This T cell receptor (beta chain) originates from a study of cytomegalovirus exposure and HLA in healthy donors. Study-level findings and limits: It was only CMV serostatus that was available as immune exposure information. The analysis excluded some indistinguishable V segments, including TRBV6-2 and TRBV6-3. Accurate prediction of HLA-A and HLA-B alleles (for most subjects) was reportedly achieved from TCR beta sequences.

To note about this clone: Its target is unknown.

CDR1 and CDR2 (germline): SGHNT, YYREEE (reference sequence). The CDR3 extends over 16 amino acids. The trim removed 4 bases at V and 2 bases at J, leaving 8 bases unmatched. The primer mix had 60 Vbeta and 13 Jbeta primers. Study processing details: Counted up in a later analysis, unique TCR beta chains came to some 82 million, with roughly 11 million shared. Libraries were prepared by immunoSEQ multiplex PCR; TCRdb keeps only in-frame clonotypes and omits some of them. The DNA gave D and trimming, while V, J and clone size come from that table. The sample yields more than 150,000 clones, around 77% seen once.

J is TRBJ2-1 and V is TRBV5-4, with TRBD2 matching 8 bases. The sequencing sample was made of PBMCs. The origin of this receptor is a woman aged 30 to 39 in good health and CMV-seronegative. The CDR3, as DNA: TGTGCCAGCAGCCCGGGGGGACTAGTAACCTACAATGAGCAGTTCTTC. Translated: CASSPGGLVTYNEQFF.